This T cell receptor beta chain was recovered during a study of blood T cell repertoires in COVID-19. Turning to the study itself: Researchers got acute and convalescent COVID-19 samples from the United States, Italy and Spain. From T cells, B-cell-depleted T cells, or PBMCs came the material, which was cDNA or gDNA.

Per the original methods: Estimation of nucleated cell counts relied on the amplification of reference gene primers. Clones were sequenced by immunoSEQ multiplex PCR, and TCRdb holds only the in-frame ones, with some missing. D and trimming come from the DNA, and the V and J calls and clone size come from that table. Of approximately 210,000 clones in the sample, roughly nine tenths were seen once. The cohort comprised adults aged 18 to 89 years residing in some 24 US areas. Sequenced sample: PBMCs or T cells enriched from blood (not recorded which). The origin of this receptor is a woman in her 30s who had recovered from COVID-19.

The CDR3 sequence is CASSKAGGPYEQYF. The CDR3 bases are TGTGCCAGCAGTAAGGCGGGAGGGCCCTACGAGCAGTACTTC. The chain uses TRBV13 and TRBJ2-7; 9 nucleotides match TRBD2. Trimming took 6 bases from V and 2 from J; bases not matched to a gene: 5. Germline CDR1 is PRHDT and CDR2 is FYEKMQ (reference sequence). The CDR3 runs to 14 residues. The variable domain in full, completed from reference TRBV13 and TRBJ2-7, reads AAGVIQSPRHLIKEKRETATLKCYPIPRHDTVYWYQQGPGQDPQFLISFYEKMQSDKGSIPDRFSAQQFSDYHSELNMSSLELGDSALYFCASSKAGGPYEQYFGPGTRLTVT.